This T cell receptor beta chain was captured in a study of blood T cell repertoires in COVID-19. Study-level information: Researchers got acute and convalescent COVID-19 samples from the United States, Italy and Spain. T cells, B-cell-depleted T cells, or PBMCs provided the cDNA or gDNA that served as material.

V was clipped by 5 bases and J by 8 bases; unmatched bases: 11. Germline loops: CDR1 MDHEN, CDR2 SYDVKM. The CDR3 runs to 15 residues. In the authors' workflow: Reference gene primer amplification in the assay estimated nucleated cell counts. Assay used: immunoSEQ multiplex PCR; TCRdb lists only in-frame clones, some missing. Clonal size and the V and J genes are those of that table, whereas D and trimming came from the DNA. The data contain approximately 60,000 clones, approximately 93% of them singletons. This clonotype was obtained from a man between 65 and 85 years old with active COVID-19. V usage is TRBV28 and J usage is TRBJ1-1; 10 bases line up with TRBD1. The source material was peripheral blood. The CDR3 bases are TGTGCCAGCAGTCCCCGGGACAGGGGATATACCGAAGCTTTCTTT. It yields the protein CASSPRDRGYTEAFF.